Below, one TCR beta chain is given with its context. Its target is not known. Study processing details: Clinicopathological groups differed in CDR3, with these differences serving to build a distant-metastasis classifier for papillary thyroid cancer. TCRdb re-clonotyped the PCR reads via MiXCR. The V and J calls, along with clone size, are taken from TCRdb and not from the paper's own processing. Of around 37,000 clones in the sample, 25% to 30% were seen once. Each patient came to thyroid surgery without any prior treatment (of any kind). The CDR3 runs 14 residues. Germline V gives CDR1 DFQATT, CDR2 SNEGSKA (reference sequence). V lost 3 bases and J lost 4, with 13 bases in between. These data belong to a study of metastatic and nonmetastatic thyroid tumors. Overall study: Repertoires were compared across blood and tumor or nodule tissue from malignant and benign thyroid patients.

Study-wide findings and caveats: In blood and tumor, TCR beta diversity was reportedly significantly higher in malignant thyroid tumors than in benign nodules.

The sample consisted of blood. This clonotype was obtained from a female donor with papillary thyroid cancer or a benign thyroid nodule (not recorded which). Some clones in this sample may be carry-over from other donors' samples. This chain joins TRBV20-1 and TRBJ1-5; D is undetermined. The CDR3 sequence is CSARSGAINQPQHF. CDR3 in DNA: TGCAGTGCTAGGTCGGGAGCCATAAATCAGCCCCAGCATTTT.